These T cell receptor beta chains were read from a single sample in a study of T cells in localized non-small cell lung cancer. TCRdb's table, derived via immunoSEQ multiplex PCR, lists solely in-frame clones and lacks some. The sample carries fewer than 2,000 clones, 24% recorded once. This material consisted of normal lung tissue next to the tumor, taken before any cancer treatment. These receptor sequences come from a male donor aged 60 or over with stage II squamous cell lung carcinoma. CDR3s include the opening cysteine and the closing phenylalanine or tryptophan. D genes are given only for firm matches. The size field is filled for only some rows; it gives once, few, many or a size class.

CDR3: CASSEGTGGYYEQYF
DNA: TGTGCCAGCAGTGAAGGGACAGGGGGATACTACGAGCAGTACTTC
J: TRBJ2-7
size: few
D: TRBD1
V: TRBV2

CDR3: CASSLAGVNEPQHF
DNA: TGTGCCAGCAGTTTAGCAGGGGTGAATGAGCCCCAGCATTTT
J: TRBJ1-5
size: -
D: -
V: TRBV28

CDR3: CASGDRGRGELFF
DNA: TGTGCTAGTGGAGACAGGGGGCGCGGGGAGCTGTTTTTT
J: TRBJ2-2
size: -
D: TRBD1
V: TRBV12-5

CDR3: CASSVDGLAGRTDTQYF
DNA: TGTGCCAGCAGCGTAGACGGGCTAGCGGGGCGCACAGATACGCAGTATTTT
J: TRBJ2-3
size: medium-sized
D: TRBD2
V: TRBV9

CDR3: CASSFDGAGGAGANVLTF
DNA: TGTGCCAGCAGCTTCGATGGGGCAGGGGGAGCTGGGGCCAACGTCCTGACTTTC
J: TRBJ2-6
size: -
D: TRBD1
V: TRBV11-3

CDR3: CASTPGGASGNTIYF
DNA: TGCGCCAGCACCCCAGGGGGAGCCTCTGGAAACACCATATATTTT
J: TRBJ1-3
size: -
D: TRBD1
V: TRBV5-1

CDR3: CSAFFGTENYGYTF
DNA: TGCAGCGCCTTTTTCGGCACAGAAAACTATGGCTACACCTTC
J: TRBJ1-2
size: -
D: -
V: TRBV29-1

CDR3: CASRARGDAYEQYF
DNA: TGTGCCAGCAGGGCGCGGGGAGACGCCTACGAGCAGTACTTC
J: TRBJ2-7
size: medium-sized
D: -
V: TRBV11-3

CDR3: CASSAVQGGTNTEAFF
DNA: TGTGCCAGCAGCGCCGTACAGGGGGGGACCAACACTGAAGCTTTCTTT
J: TRBJ1-1
size: few
D: TRBD1
V: TRBV11-3

CDR3: CASSLTGGASYNEQFF
DNA: TGTGCCAGCAGCTTAACAGGTGGGGCTTCCTACAATGAGCAGTTCTTC
J: TRBJ2-1
size: -
D: -
V: TRBV11-3

CDR3: CASSYFSGADNEQFF
DNA: TGTGCCAGCAGTTACTTTAGCGGGGCAGACAATGAGCAGTTCTTC
J: TRBJ2-1
size: medium-sized
D: TRBD2
V: TRBV6-8

CDR3: CASSLSGRGTEAFF
DNA: TGTGCCAGTAGTCTGTCGGGGCGAGGGACTGAAGCTTTCTTT
J: TRBJ1-1
size: -
D: -
V: TRBV19

CDR3: CASSTVAKNIQYF
DNA: TGTGCCAGCAGTACAGTAGCCAAAAACATTCAGTACTTC
J: TRBJ2-4
size: -
D: -
V: TRBV7-2

CDR3: CASSPPLGPGANVLTF
DNA: TGTGCCAGCTCACCACCATTAGGTCCTGGGGCCAACGTCCTGACTTTC
J: TRBJ2-6
size: -
D: -
V: TRBV18

CDR3: CASSEERAITNTGELFF
DNA: TGTGCCAGCAGTGAGGAGCGGGCGATAACGAACACCGGGGAGCTGTTTTTT
J: TRBJ2-2
size: medium-sized
D: -
V: TRBV6-8

CDR3: CASSLGASAGGHYEQYF
DNA: TGCGCCAGCAGCTTGGGTGCTTCTGCAGGTGGTCACTACGAGCAGTACTTC
J: TRBJ2-7
size: few
D: -
V: TRBV5-1

CDR3: CSVGPGGGTQYF
DNA: TGCAGCGTTGGTCCTGGGGGTGGGACCCAGTACTTC
J: TRBJ2-5
size: -
D: -
V: TRBV29-1

CDR3: CAWAGQVPPLHF
DNA: TGTGCCTGGGCCGGTCAGGTACCACCCCTCCACTTT
J: TRBJ1-6
size: few
D: -
V: TRBV30

CDR3: CASSTGVHNEQFF
DNA: TGTGCCAGCAGCACCGGGGTACACAATGAGCAGTTCTTC
J: TRBJ2-1
size: -
D: -
V: TRBV9

CDR3: CASGLDRAVDTQYF
DNA: TGTGCTAGTGGTTTAGACAGGGCGGTAGATACGCAGTATTTT
J: TRBJ2-3
size: -
D: TRBD1
V: TRBV12-5

CDR3: CASSAARGNEQFF
DNA: TGTGCCAGTAGTGCAGCCAGGGGCAATGAGCAGTTCTTC
J: TRBJ2-1
size: -
D: -
V: TRBV19

CDR3: CASGTSGMGTDTQYF
DNA: TGTGCCAGTGGGACTAGCGGGATGGGAACAGATACGCAGTATTTT
J: TRBJ2-3
size: few
D: TRBD2
V: TRBV30

CDR3: CASSPVPGPLYGYTF
DNA: TGTGCCAGCTCACCCGTTCCGGGTCCCCTCTATGGCTACACCTTC
J: TRBJ1-2
size: -
D: -
V: TRBV18

CDR3: CASRLPGSNEQFF
DNA: TGTGCCAGCAGATTACCGGGATCCAATGAGCAGTTCTTC
J: TRBJ2-1
size: -
D: -
V: TRBV28

CDR3: CASSLREGDEKLFF
DNA: TGTGCCAGCAGCTTACGGGAGGGAGATGAAAAACTGTTTTTT
J: TRBJ1-4
size: medium-sized
D: -
V: TRBV11-3

CDR3: CASSEGGGDNQPQHF
DNA: TGTGCCAGCAGTGAAGGTGGGGGGGACAATCAGCCCCAGCATTTT
J: TRBJ1-5
size: large
D: -
V: TRBV6-1

CDR3: CASTDAPVTGRVNLHF
DNA: TGTGCCAGCACCGACGCCCCGGTTACGGGCCGGGTCAACCTCCACTTT
J: TRBJ1-6
size: -
D: -
V: TRBV9

CDR3: CASSLEQTGSSEAFF
DNA: TGCGCCAGCAGCTTGGAACAGACAGGGTCTTCTGAAGCTTTCTTT
J: TRBJ1-1
size: -
D: TRBD1
V: TRBV5-1

CDR3: CASTQTTGNNEQFF
DNA: TGTGCCAGCACACAAACGACAGGGAACAATGAGCAGTTCTTC
J: TRBJ2-1
size: -
D: TRBD1
V: TRBV28

CDR3: CASRHLAGGRDEQFF
DNA: TGTGCCAGCAGACACCTAGCGGGAGGGCGCGATGAGCAGTTCTTC
J: TRBJ2-1
size: few
D: TRBD2
V: TRBV6-7

CDR3: CASSPGGVAGYNEQFF
DNA: TGTGCCAGCAGTCCCGGAGGGGTAGCAGGGTACAATGAGCAGTTCTTC
J: TRBJ2-1
size: large
D: -
V: TRBV6-8

CDR3: CASSRVTLRGYNEQFF
DNA: TGTGCCAGCAGCCGTGTAACTCTTAGGGGCTACAATGAGCAGTTCTTC
J: TRBJ2-1
size: -
D: -
V: TRBV14

CDR3: CASSTLYQPQHF
DNA: TGTGCCAGTAGCACCCTTTATCAGCCCCAGCATTTT
J: TRBJ1-5
size: -
D: -
V: TRBV19

CDR3: CASSPSGTDNTEAFF
DNA: TGCGCCAGCAGCCCATCCGGGACAGATAACACTGAAGCTTTCTTT
J: TRBJ1-1
size: -
D: TRBD1
V: TRBV5-1

CDR3: CASSPPRETQYF
DNA: TGTGCCAGCTCACCACCGCGAGAGACCCAGTACTTC
J: TRBJ2-5
size: -
D: -
V: TRBV18

CDR3: CAWSFPGQGGTEAFF
DNA: TGTGCCTGGAGTTTTCCTGGACAGGGTGGCACTGAAGCTTTCTTT
J: TRBJ1-1
size: -
D: TRBD1
V: TRBV30

CDR3: CASSLRGGREQETQYF
DNA: TGTGCCAGCAGCTTACGAGGCGGGAGGGAACAAGAGACCCAGTACTTC
J: TRBJ2-5
size: -
D: TRBD2
V: TRBV11-3

CDR3: CASGEAGTGDPLGFF
DNA: TGTGCCAGCGGGGAAGCCGGGACAGGGGACCCTTTGGGGTTCTTC
J: TRBJ2-1
size: few
D: TRBD1
V: TRBV2

CDR3: CASSLALQRGSGNEQFF
DNA: TGTGCCAGCAGCTTAGCTCTCCAACGGGGTTCTGGCAATGAGCAGTTCTTC
J: TRBJ2-1
size: medium-sized
D: -
V: TRBV13

CDR3: CASSPPGRRNTGELFF
DNA: TGTGCCAGCAGCCCCCCGGGGAGAAGAAACACCGGGGAGCTGTTTTTT
J: TRBJ2-2
size: few
D: -
V: TRBV11-3

CDR3: CASSLVRDPGRYEQYF
DNA: TGTGCCAGCAGCTTAGTCCGGGACCCAGGACGGTACGAGCAGTACTTC
J: TRBJ2-7
size: few
D: -
V: TRBV11-3

CDR3: CASSPRDRDRGLGGELFF
DNA: TGTGCCAGCAGCCCCCGGGACCGGGACAGGGGGCTCGGCGGGGAGCTGTTTTTT
J: TRBJ2-2
size: medium-sized
D: TRBD1
V: TRBV6-8

CDR3: CSAGGGGLYGYTF
DNA: TGCAGCGCTGGAGGTGGGGGGCTATATGGCTACACCTTC
J: TRBJ1-2
size: -
D: -
V: TRBV29-1